This T cell receptor beta chain was identified during a study of shared clonotypes between healthy human individuals. At the level of the study: CD4 naive and CD4 memory each took three plates per donor, while CD8 naive took two and CD8 memory one. Points from the study as a whole: When naive CD4 clonotypes were compared across a few donors, roughly 4.9% were shared.

Method: immunoSEQ multiplex PCR; TCRdb's copy keeps in-frame clones and lacks some. The sample includes millions of clones, about 92% of them seen just once. To note about this clone: Its antigen remains unidentified.

Nashville, Tennessee was home to all donors, who were Caucasian adults. V lost 5 bases and J 0 bases, leaving 18 bases between the germline ends. Germline V gene sequence: CDR1 SGHTA, CDR2 FQGNSA. The length of the CDR3 is 17 residues. This chain joins TRBV7-2 and TRBJ2-3, with D perhaps matching TRBD2 (7 bases). The sequence was collected from a man between 18 and 29 years old in good health. Sequenced: naive CD4+ T cells sorted from blood. Indicated subset: CD45RA+ positively selected. The CDR3 DNA reads TGTGCCAGCAGCAAAAAGGGGGGGGCCTCTAGCACAGATACGCAGTATTTT. Amino acid sequence: CASSKKGGASSTDTQYF.